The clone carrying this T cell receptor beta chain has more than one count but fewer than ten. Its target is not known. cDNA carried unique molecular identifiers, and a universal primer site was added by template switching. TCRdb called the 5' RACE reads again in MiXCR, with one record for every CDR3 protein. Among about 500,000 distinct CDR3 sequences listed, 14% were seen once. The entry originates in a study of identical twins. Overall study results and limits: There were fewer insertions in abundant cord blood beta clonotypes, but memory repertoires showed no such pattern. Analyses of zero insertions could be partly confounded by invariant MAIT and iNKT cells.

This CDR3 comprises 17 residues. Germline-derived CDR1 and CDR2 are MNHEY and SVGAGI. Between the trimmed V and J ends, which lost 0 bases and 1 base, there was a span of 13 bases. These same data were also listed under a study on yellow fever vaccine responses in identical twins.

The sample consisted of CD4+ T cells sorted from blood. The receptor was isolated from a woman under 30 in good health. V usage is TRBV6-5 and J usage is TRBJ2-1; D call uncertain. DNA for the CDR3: TGTGCCAGCAGTTACTCTGGAGTGGGTTCTTCCTACAATGAGCAGTTCTTC. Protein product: CASSYSGVGSSYNEQFF.